This T cell receptor beta chain derives from a study of glioma-infiltrating T cells after dendritic cell vaccination. Broader study findings: TCR clonality showed no direct relationship with survival.

Concerning this clone: The target antigen is unknown.

Selection required adequate fresh-frozen tumor tissue plus more than two years' survival data. The germline V gene encodes CDR1 LNHDA and CDR2 SQIVND (reference sequence). Trimming pared 0 bases from V and 8 bases from J, leaving 10 bases between. CDR3 length: 13 residues. Amplification used 60 V beta primers and 13 J beta primers. Produced via immunoSEQ multiplex PCR; TCRdb's table is partial and in-frame only. The data show tens of thousands of clones, 70% to 85% seen once. The chain recombines TRBV19 with TRBJ1-2; a possible D gene is TRBD1 (6 bases). The sample here was blood, taken before dendritic cell vaccination. This TCR was recovered from a human donor with glioblastoma. The DNA of the CDR3 is TGTGCCAGTAGTATAGACAGGACAGCCGGCTACACCTTC. Translating it yields CASSIDRTAGYTF.